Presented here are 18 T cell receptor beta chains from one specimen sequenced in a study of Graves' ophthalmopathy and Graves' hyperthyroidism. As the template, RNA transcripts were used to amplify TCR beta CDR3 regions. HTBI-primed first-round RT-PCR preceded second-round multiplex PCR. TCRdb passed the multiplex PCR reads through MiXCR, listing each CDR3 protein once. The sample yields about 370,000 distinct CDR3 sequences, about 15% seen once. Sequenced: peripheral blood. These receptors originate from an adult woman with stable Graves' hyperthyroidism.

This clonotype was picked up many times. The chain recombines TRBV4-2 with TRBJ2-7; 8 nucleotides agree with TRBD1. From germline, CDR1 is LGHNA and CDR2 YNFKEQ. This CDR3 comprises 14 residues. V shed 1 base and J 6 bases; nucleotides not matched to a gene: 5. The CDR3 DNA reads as TGTGCCAGCAGCCAAGGGCAGGGGGCGAGCGAGCAGTACTTC. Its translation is CASSQGQGASEQYF.

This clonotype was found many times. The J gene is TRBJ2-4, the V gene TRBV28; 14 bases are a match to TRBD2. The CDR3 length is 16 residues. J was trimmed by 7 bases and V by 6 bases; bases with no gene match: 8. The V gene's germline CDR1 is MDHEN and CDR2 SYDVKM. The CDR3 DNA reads TGTGCCAGCAGCCCCAAGACTAGCGGGAGGGAGAACATTCAGTACTTC. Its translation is CASSPKTSGRENIQYF.

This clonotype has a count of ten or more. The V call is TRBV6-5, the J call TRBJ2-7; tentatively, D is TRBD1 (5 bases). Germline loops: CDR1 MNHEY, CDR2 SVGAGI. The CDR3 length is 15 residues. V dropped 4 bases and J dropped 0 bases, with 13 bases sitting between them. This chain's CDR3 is CASSSNRIISYEQYF. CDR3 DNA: TGTGCCAGCAGTTCGAACAGGATAATCTCCTACGAGCAGTACTTC.

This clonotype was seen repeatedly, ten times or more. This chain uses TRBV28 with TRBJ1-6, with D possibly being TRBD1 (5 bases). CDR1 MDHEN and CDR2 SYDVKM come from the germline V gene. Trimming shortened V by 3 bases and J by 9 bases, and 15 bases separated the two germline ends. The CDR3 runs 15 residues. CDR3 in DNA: TGTGCCAGCAGTTTGACTTGGACACCGGGTTCACCCCTCCACTTT. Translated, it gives CASSLTWTPGSPLHF.

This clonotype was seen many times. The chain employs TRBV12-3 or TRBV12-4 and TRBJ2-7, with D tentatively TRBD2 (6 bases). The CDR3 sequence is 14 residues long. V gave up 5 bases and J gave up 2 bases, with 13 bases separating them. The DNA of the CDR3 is TGTGCCAGCAGTCCCGGGAGTCTTCCCTACGAGCAGTACTTC. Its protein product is CASSPGSLPYEQYF.

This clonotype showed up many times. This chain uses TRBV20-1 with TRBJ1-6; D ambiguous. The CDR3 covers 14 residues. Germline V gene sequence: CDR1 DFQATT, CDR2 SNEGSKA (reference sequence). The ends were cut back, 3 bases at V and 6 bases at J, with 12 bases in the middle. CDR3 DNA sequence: TGCAGTGCTAGCGGAGAACCGACTAATTCACCCCTCCACTTT. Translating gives CSASGEPTNSPLHF.

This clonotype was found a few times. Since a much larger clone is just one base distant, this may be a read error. CDR3 sequence (DNA): TGTGCCAGCTCCCGCCCAGGGAACTATGGCTACACCTTC. It specifies CASSRPGNYGYTF. This chain joins TRBV25-1 and TRBJ1-2; TRBD1 might be the D (5 bases). Trimming pared 8 bases from V and 2 bases from J, leaving 12 bases between. The CDR3 runs to 13 residues. The germline CDR1 and CDR2 sequences are MGHDK and SYGVNS.

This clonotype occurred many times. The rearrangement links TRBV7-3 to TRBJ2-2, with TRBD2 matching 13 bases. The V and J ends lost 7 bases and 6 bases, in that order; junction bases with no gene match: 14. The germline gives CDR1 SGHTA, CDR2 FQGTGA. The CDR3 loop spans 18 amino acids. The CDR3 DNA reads TGTGCCAGCACCCCTGAAAGGAGGACTAGCGGGAGCGCCGGGGAGCTGTTTTTT. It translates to CASTPERRTSGSAGELFF.

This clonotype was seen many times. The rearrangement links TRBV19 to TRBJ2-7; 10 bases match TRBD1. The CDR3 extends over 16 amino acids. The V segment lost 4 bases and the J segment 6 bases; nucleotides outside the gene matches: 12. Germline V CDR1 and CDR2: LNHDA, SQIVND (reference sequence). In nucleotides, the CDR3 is TGTGCCAGTAGTACCAAACCGGGACAGGGGTCACGCGAGCAGTACTTC. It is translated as CASSTKPGQGSREQYF.

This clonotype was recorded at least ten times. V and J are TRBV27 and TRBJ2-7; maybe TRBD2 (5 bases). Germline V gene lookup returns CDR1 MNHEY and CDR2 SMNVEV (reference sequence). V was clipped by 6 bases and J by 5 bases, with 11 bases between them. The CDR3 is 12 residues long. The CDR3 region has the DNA TGTGCCAGCAGATCGGGGATGAACGAGCAGTACTTC. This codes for CASRSGMNEQYF.

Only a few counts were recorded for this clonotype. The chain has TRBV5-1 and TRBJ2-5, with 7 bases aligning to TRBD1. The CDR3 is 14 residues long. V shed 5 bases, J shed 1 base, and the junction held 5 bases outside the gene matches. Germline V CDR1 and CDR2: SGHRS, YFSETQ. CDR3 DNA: TGCGCCAGCAGAACCGGGACAGCCCAAGAGACCCAGTACTTC. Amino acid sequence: CASRTGTAQETQYF.

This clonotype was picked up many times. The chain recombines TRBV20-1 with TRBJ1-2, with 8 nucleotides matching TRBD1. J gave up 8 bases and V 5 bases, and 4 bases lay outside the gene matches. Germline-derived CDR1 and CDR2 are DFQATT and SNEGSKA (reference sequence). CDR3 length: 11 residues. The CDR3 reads CSAVQGDGYTF. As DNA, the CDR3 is TGCAGTGCTGTACAGGGGGACGGCTACACCTTC.

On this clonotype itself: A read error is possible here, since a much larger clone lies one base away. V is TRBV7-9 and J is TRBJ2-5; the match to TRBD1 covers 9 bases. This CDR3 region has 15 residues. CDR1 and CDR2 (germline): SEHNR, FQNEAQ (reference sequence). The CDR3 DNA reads TGTGCCAGCAGCTTAGCGGGGACAGGGCTCGGGACCAAGTACTTC. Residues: CASSLAGTGLGTKYF.

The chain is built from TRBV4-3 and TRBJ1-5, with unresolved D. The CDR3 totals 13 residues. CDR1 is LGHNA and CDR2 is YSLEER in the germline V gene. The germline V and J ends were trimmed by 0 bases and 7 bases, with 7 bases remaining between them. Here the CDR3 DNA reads TGCGCCAGCAGCCAAGACGACGCCCAGCCCCAGCATTTT. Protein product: CASSQDDAQPQHF.

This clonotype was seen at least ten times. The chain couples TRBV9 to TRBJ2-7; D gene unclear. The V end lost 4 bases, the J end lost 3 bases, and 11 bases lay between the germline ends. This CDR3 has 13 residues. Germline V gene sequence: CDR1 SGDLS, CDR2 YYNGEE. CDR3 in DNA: TGTGCCAGCAGCACCAGACCCAACTACGAGCAGTACTTC. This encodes CASSTRPNYEQYF.

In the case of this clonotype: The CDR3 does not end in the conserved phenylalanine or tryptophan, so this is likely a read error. DNA of the CDR3: TGTGCCACCAGTGCAAAAATCTCCAGGGAAGGGCCTTATAGCAATCAGCCCCAGCATGTA. The encoded protein is CATSAKISREGPYSNQPQHV. V usage is TRBV24-1 and J usage is TRBJ1-5; perhaps TRBD1 as D (5 bases). This CDR3 has 20 residues. Looked up from germline, CDR1 is KGHDR and CDR2 is SFDVKD. Trimming took off 5 bases at V and 0 bases at J, with 25 bases between the two ends.

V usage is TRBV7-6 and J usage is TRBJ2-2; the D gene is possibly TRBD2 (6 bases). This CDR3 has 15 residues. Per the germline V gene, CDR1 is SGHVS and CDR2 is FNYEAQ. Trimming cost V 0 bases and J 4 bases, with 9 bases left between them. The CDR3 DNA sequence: TGTGCCAGCAGCTTAGCCACTAGCAGCACCGGGGAGCTGTTTTTT. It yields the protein CASSLATSSTGELFF.

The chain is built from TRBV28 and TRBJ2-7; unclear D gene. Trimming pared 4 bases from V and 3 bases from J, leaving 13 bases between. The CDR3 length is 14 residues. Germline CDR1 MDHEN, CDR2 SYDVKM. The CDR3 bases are TGTGCCAGCAGTTGGGCCAACGTCCTCTACGAGCAGTACTTC. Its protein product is CASSWANVLYEQYF.